The T cell receptor (beta chain) under discussion was sequenced for a study of blood T cell repertoires in COVID-19. For the study at large: COVID-19 samples from acute and convalescent phases originated in the United States, Italy and Spain.

V lost 4 bases and J lost 3, with 9 bases in between. Germline V lookup: CDR1 SGHDN, CDR2 FVKESK. The CDR3 loop spans 14 amino acids. This clone was seen more than once but under ten times. In the original processing: Amplified reference gene primers provided the basis for estimating nucleated cell counts. Sequencing used immunoSEQ multiplex PCR; TCRdb keeps in-frame clones, though not all of them. V, J and clone size are taken as reported in that table, and D and trimming were inferred from the DNA itself. The sample contains roughly 100,000 clones, approximately 80% of which appear only once. Sequenced input: peripheral blood. The clonotype originates from a man in his sixties or seventies with acute or convalescent COVID-19. The V gene is TRBV14, the J gene TRBJ2-2; maybe TRBD1 (6 bases). CDR3 residues: CASSRDRYTGELFF. The CDR3 nucleotides read TGTGCCAGCAGCCGAGACAGGTACACCGGGGAGCTGTTTTTT.